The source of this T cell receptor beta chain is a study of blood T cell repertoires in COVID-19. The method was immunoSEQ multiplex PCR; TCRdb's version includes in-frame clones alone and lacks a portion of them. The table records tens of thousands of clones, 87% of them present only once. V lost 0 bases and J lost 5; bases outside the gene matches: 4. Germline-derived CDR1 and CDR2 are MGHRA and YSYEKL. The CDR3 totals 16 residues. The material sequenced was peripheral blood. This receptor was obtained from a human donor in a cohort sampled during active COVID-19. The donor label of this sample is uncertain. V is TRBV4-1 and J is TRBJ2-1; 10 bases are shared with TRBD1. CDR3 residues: CASSQDLGTGDNEQFF. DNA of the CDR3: TGCGCCAGCAGCCAAGATTTAGGGACAGGGGACAATGAGCAGTTCTTC.